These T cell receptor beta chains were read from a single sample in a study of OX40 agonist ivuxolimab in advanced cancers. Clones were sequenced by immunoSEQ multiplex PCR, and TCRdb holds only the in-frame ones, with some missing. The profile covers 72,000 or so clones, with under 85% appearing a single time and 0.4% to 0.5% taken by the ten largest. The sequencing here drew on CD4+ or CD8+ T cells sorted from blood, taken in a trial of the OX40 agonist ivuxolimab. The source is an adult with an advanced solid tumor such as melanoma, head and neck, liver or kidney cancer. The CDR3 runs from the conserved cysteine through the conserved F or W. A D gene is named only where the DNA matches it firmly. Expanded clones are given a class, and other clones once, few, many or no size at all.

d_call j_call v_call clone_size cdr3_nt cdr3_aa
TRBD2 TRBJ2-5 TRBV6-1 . TGTGCCAGCAGTGAAGCGTCAAGGACTAGCGGAGAGACCCAGTACTTC CASSEASRTSGETQYF
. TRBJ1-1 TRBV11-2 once TGTGCCAGCAGCTTCCGGGAGGACACTGAAGCTTTCTTT CASSFREDTEAFF
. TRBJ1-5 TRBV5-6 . TGTGCCAGCAGCCTCGGACAGCCGTATAGCAATCAGCCCCAGCATTTT CASSLGQPYSNQPQHF
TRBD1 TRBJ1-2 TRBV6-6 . TGTGCCAGCAGTTCCACAGGGGGACCTAACTATGGCTACACCTTC CASSSTGGPNYGYTF
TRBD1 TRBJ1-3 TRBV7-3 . TGTGCCAGCAGCCCACAGGGGGCGCCTGGAAACACCATATATTTT CASSPQGAPGNTIYF
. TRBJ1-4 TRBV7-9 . TGTGCCAGCAGCAGCACAGGGAGAGTCGAAAAACTGTTTTTT CASSSTGRVEKLFF
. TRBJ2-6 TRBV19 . TGTGCCAGTAGTCGACAGTTATCCTCTGGGGCCAACGTCCTGACTTTC CASSRQLSSGANVLTF
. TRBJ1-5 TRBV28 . TGTGCCAGCAGTTTATACAGGGTTGGAAATCAGCCCCAGCATTTT CASSLYRVGNQPQHF
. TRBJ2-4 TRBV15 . TGTGCCACCAGCAGAGAGGCAGTAGCCAAAAACATTCAGTACTTC CATSREAVAKNIQYF
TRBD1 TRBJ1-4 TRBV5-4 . TGTGCCAGCAGCTCGGGACAGGGGCCGACTAATGAAAAACTGTTTTTT CASSSGQGPTNEKLFF
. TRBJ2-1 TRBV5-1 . TGCGCCAGCAGCTTGGTGGGCGGCCCTTCCTACAATGAGCAGTTCTTC CASSLVGGPSYNEQFF
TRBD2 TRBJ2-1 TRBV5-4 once TGTGCCAGCAGCTTGCGAGCGGGGGGGTACAATGAGCAGTTCTTC CASSLRAGGYNEQFF
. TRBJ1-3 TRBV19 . TGTGCCAGTAGTACTCCATCGGGGACCTCTGGAAACACCATATATTTT CASSTPSGTSGNTIYF
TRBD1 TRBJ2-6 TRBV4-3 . TGCGCCAGCAGCCAAGATGGGGGACAGAGATACTCTGGGGCCAACGTCCTGACTTTC CASSQDGGQRYSGANVLTF
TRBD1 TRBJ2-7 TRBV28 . TGTGCCAGCAGACGGGAGGACAGGGGGGGAGGAGAGCAGTACTTC CASRREDRGGGEQYF
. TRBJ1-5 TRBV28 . TGTGCCAGCGCACCTGTACCGGGGCCCCAGCATTTT CASAPVPGPQHF
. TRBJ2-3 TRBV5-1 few TGCGCCAGCAGCTTGCGAGGTACTAGCACAGATACGCAGTATTTT CASSLRGTSTDTQYF
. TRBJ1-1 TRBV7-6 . TGTGCCAGCAGCTTTACCGGGGCGCCGAACACTGAAGCTTTCTTT CASSFTGAPNTEAFF
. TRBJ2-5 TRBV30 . TGTGCCTGGAGTGTACAGGAGACCCAGTACTTC CAWSVQETQYF
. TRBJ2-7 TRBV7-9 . TGTGCCAGCAGCTTAGCCGGGGCAGGGGGGTACGAGCAGTACTTC CASSLAGAGGYEQYF
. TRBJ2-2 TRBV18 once TGTGCCAGCTCCCCCAGACAGGCTTCGAACACCGGGGAGCTGTTTTTT CASSPRQASNTGELFF
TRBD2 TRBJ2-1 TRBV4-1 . TGCGCCAGCAGCGAGGAGGGGCGGGGGGGCCGGACGTACAATGAGCAGTTCTTC CASSEEGRGGRTYNEQFF
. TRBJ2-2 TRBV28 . TGTGCCAGCAGTTTCACCCAGGGAATAATTGGGACCGGGGAGCTGTTTTTT CASSFTQGIIGTGELFF
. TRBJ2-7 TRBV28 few TGTGCCAGTACACAGGGTAGGTACGAGCAGTACTTC CASTQGRYEQYF
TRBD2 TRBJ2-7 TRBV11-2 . TGTGCCAGCAGCGAGACTAGCGGACCCGGGGAGCAGTACTTC CASSETSGPGEQYF
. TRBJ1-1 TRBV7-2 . TGTGCCAGCAGCTTATTTCTGAGCGGGACTGAAGCTTTCTTT CASSLFLSGTEAFF
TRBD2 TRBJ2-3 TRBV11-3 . TGTGCCAGCAGCCGGGGGGGGACAGATACGCAGTATTTT CASSRGGTDTQYF
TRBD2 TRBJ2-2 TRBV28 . TGTGCCAGCAGGACTAGCGGGAGGACCGGGGAGCTGTTTTTT CASRTSGRTGELFF
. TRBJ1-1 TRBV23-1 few TGCGCCAGCAAGGTCGGGGGGCCGAACACTGAAGCTTTCTTT CASKVGGPNTEAFF
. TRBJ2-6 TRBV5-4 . TGTGCCAGCAGCTTGGGGTTGGGTTCTGGGGCCAACGTCCTGACTTTC CASSLGLGSGANVLTF
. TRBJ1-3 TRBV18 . TGTGCCAGCTCACATACTGACCGTACATCTGGAAACACCATATATTTT CASSHTDRTSGNTIYF
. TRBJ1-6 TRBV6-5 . TGTGCCAGCAGTTACTCGTGGATAGAGGATTCACCCCTCCACTTT CASSYSWIEDSPLHF
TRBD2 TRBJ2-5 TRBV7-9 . TGTGCCAGCAGCTTAGAGGCAGGGAGGGGAGAGACCCAGTACTTC CASSLEAGRGETQYF
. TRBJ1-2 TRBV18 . TGTGCCAGCTCATTACAGGGAGAGGGCTACACCTTC CASSLQGEGYTF
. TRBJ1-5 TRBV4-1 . TGCGCCAGCAGCCAAGAACCACAGGGACGCTTTGGGCAGCATTTT CASSQEPQGRFGQHF
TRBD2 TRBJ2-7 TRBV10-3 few TGTGCCATCAGTCTGCGGGAGCGAGACGAGCAGTACTTC CAISLRERDEQYF
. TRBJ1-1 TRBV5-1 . TGCGCCAGCAGCGCGGGCTCGGGAACAGCTTTCTTT CASSAGSGTAFF
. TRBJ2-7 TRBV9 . TGTGCCAGCAGCGTAGCACCTGTAGGGGCGTCCTACGAGCAGTACTTC CASSVAPVGASYEQYF
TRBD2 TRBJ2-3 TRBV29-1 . TGCAGCACAGGGACTAGCGGCACAGATACGCAGTATTTT CSTGTSGTDTQYF
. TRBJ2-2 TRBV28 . TGTGCCAGCAGTTTCGCAGGGAGCCCCAGAACCGGGGAGCTGTTTTTT CASSFAGSPRTGELFF
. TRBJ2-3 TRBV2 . TGTGCCAGCAGCGATCAAACCCCAGGGACAGATACGCAGTATTTT CASSDQTPGTDTQYF
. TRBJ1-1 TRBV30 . TGTGCCTGGACCACCTGGGAGGGGTTGAACACTGAAGCTTTCTTT CAWTTWEGLNTEAFF
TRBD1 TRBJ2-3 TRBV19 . TGTGCCAGTCGATCGAGGCCCCCGGGACAGGAAGGGACAGATACGCAGTATTTT CASRSRPPGQEGTDTQYF
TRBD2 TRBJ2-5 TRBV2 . TGTGCCAGCAGTTGGCCCCATGGTAGCGGGGGGGATGAGACCCAGTACTTC CASSWPHGSGGDETQYF
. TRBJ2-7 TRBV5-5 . TGTGCCAGCAGCTTCCTTGTTAGGGACTACGAGCAGTACTTC CASSFLVRDYEQYF
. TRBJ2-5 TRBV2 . TGTGCCAGCAGTGAAGTACAGGCGACCCAAGAGACCCAGTACTTC CASSEVQATQETQYF
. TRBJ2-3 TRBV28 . TGTGCCAGCAGTTTAGTGTCCCCAGATACGCAGTATTTT CASSLVSPDTQYF
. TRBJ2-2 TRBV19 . TGTGCCAGTAGTATAGGTAGGGCTACCGGGGAGCTGTTTTTT CASSIGRATGELFF
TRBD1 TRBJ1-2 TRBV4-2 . TGTGCCAGCAGCCCTATGACAGGGTTCAACTATGGCTACACCTTC CASSPMTGFNYGYTF
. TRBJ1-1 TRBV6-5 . TGTGCCAGCAGGATTCAGGCTAACACTGAAGCTTTCTTT CASRIQANTEAFF
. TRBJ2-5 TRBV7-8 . TGTGCCAGCAGCCCCCCACAGATCGAGACCCAGTACTTC CASSPPQIETQYF
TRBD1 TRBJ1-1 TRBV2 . TGTGCCAGCAGGGGACAGGGGGATACTGAAGCTTTCTTT CASRGQGDTEAFF
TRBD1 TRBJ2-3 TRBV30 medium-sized TGTGCCTGGAGTGGCCGGGACAGAGCCCCAGATACGCAGTATTTT CAWSGRDRAPDTQYF
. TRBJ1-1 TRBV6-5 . TGTGCCAGCAGTTCCCCTCAGGGGCCCCTGAACACTGAAGCTTTCTTT CASSSPQGPLNTEAFF
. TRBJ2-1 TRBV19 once TGTGCCAGTAGCTCTAGGGGGTTAAATGAGCAGTTCTTC CASSSRGLNEQFF
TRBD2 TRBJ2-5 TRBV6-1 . TGTGCCAGCAGTGAGCGGGGGACGGGGGGAGAGACCCAGTACTTC CASSERGTGGETQYF
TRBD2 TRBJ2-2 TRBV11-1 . TGTGCCAGCAGCTTAAGAGTAGCGGGAGGGCTGACCGGGGAGCTGTTTTTT CASSLRVAGGLTGELFF
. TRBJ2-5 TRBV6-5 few TGTGCCAGCAGTTATTCCGAGACCCAGTACTTC CASSYSETQYF
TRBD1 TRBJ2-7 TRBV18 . TGTGCCAGCTCAAGGGGACAGAAATACGAGCAGTACTTC CASSRGQKYEQYF